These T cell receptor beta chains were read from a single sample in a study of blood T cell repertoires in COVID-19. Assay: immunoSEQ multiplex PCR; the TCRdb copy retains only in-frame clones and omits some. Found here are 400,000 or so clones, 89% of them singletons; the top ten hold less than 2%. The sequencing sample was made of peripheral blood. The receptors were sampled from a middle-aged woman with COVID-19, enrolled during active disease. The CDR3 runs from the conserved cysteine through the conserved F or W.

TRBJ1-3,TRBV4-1,CASSQTGTSGNTIYF
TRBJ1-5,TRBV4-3,CASSQGRGGQPQHF
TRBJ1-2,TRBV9,CASSPRTDNYGYTF
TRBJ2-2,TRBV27,CASSLSRARMELFF
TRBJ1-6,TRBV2,CASSAGQGVNSPLHF
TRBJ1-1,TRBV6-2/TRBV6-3,CASSQVAKAFF
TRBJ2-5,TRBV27,CASSSLRDNQETQYF
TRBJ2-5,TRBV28,CAAERGGEETQYF
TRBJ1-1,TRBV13,CASSYSGHMNTEAFF
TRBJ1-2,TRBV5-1,CASSTDRAYGYTF
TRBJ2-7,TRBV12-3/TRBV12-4,CASSLGRREQYF
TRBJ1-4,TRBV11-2,CASSFQSDWQKLFF
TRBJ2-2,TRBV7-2,CASSLVGQSNTGELFF
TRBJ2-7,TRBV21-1,CASSNDWDRVRYEQYF
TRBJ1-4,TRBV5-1,CASSGGKPTNEKLFF
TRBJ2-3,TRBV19,CASRTLGLAGGTDTQYF
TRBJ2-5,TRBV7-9,CASRSTGTRKETQYF
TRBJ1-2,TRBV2,CASRYRVNYGYTF
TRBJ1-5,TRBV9,CASSATGVPQPQHF
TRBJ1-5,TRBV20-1,CSASSPGQGNQPQHF
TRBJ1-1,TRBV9,CASSSRRGNTEAFF
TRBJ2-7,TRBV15,CATSRDLQVLSYEQYF
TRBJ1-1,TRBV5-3,CARSAGRTNTEAFF
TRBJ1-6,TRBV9,CASSSQGTNPPLHF
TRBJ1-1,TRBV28,CASSSPAQGARISAEAFF
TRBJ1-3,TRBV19,CASSPMYRTGNTIYF
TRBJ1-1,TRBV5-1,CASSLVRSQGAEAFF
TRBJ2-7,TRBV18,CASSPSTEQYF
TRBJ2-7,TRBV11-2,CASSLEDRHFEQYF
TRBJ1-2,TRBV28,CASSPPLRDTHF
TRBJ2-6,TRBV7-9,CASSLRGTGVSGANVLTF
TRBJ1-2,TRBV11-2,CASSLGAGDGYTF
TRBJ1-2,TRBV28,CASRDGQGPLLGYGYTF
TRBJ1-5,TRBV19,CASGQGPGQPQHF
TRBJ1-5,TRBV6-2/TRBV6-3,CASSYANREQPQHF
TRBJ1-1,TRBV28,CASSSFWTGEHTEAFF
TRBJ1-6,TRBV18,CASSQQGANSPLHF
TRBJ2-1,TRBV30,CAWTQGAQIKNEQFF
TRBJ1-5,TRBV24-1,CATSTGGRGSNQPQHF
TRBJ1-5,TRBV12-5,CASAQGGQPQHF
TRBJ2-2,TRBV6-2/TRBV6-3,CASSYLGGIGELFF
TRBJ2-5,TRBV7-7,CASSLRWGLQETQYF
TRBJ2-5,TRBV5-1,CASTGTGQETQYF
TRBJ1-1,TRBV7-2,CASSLGFGTGGTEAFF
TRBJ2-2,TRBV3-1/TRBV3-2,CASSRGPTGELFF
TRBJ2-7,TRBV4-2,CASSQQEGISYEQYF
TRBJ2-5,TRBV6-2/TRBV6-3,CASSLYATGGTQETQYF
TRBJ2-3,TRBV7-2,CASSRRGATDTQYF
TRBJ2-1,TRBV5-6,CASSRRAGSGVEQFF
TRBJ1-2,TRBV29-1,CSVQARGTGLYGYTF
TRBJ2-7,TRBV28,CASTEGGGTGEQYF
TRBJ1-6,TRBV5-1,CASSLEFYDSPLHF
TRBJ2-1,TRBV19,CASSILAGGSGEQFF
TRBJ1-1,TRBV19,CASTRTGLVTEAFF
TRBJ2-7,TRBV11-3,CASSFSGYEQYF
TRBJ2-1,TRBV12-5,CASGLESGGEQFF
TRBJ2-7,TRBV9,CASSVGHISYEQYF